The 31 T cell receptor beta chains in this list originate from one sample, sequenced in a study of spatial heterogeneity in lung cancer (dated by TCRdb to between 2019 and 2020). Libraries came from 5' RACE. Sequencing used a NextSeq 500. TCRdb redid the processing of the public reads, applying fastp at Q25 and MiXCR, and retained in-frame beta chains. CDR3 protein sequences are deduplicated, and each keeps its most common genes and DNA. This sample is represented by roughly 17,000 distinct CDR3 sequences; over 20% of them were singletons. Jointly, the top ten make up under 20% of the sample. The label giving this sample's time point can be read as: sample taken at primary tumor resection. Whole RNA extracted from tumor and nontumor lung tissue, or from cryopreserved PBMC samples, was used for TCR sequencing without cell sorting. Sequencing was performed on PBMCs, taken at surgery. Receptor source: a female donor with early-stage non-small cell lung cancer.

In its sample, this clonotype is medium-sized. The chain uses TRBV12-3 or TRBV12-4 and TRBJ2-2; D is ambiguous. The CDR3 consists of 13 residues. Deletions cut 2 bases from V and 3 bases from J, with 4 bases between. CDR3: CASSLIDTGELFF. Written as DNA, the CDR3 is TGTGCCAGCAGTTTAATTGACACCGGGGAGCTGTTTTTT.

This clonotype was detected many times. This chain joins TRBV19 and TRBJ2-3; D gene unclear. This CDR3 contains 13 residues. CDR1 is LNHDA, CDR2 SQIVND, per germline (reference sequence). V lost 11 bases to trimming and J lost 1 base, with 13 bases between them. As DNA, the CDR3 is TGTGCCGCACGGCTGTCGGGCACAGATACGCAGTATTTT. This gives the protein CAARLSGTDTQYF.

This clonotype has ten or more counts. This rearrangement joins TRBV18 to TRBJ2-5, with TRBD1 matching 9 bases. V dropped 6 bases and J dropped 2; count of bases not matched to a gene: 10. CDR1 KGHSH and CDR2 LQKENI come from the germline V gene. The CDR3 covers 16 residues. The CDR3 sequence: CASSRRRDREQETQYF. The CDR3 DNA follows: TGTGCCAGCTCCCGAAGACGGGACAGGGAACAAGAGACCCAGTACTTC.

This clonotype has ten or more counts. The chain links TRBV7-9 to TRBJ1-4; 7 bases map to TRBD1. CDR3 length: 15 amino acids. Germline V gives CDR1 SEHNR, CDR2 FQNEAQ (reference sequence). The trim removed 6 bases at V and 8 bases at J, leaving 12 bases unmatched. CDR3 sequence (DNA): TGTGCCAGCAGTCCACAGGGGACTCTTCGGGAAAAACTGTTTTTT. Amino acids: CASSPQGTLREKLFF.

This clonotype has a count of ten or more. This chain connects TRBV12-3 or TRBV12-4 to TRBJ1-6; no reliable D call. V lost 5 bases and J lost 0, with 11 bases in between. The CDR3 has 16 amino acids. The CDR3 region has the DNA TGTGCCAGCAGTCCAGCGGCGAGCTCCTATAATTCACCCCTCCACTTT. Translated, it gives CASSPAASSYNSPLHF.

This clonotype is a singleton in its sample. J is TRBJ1-6 and V is TRBV12-3 or TRBV12-4; D is undetermined. There are 13 residues in the CDR3. Deletions cut 3 bases from V and 10 bases from J, with 10 bases between. The CDR3 DNA reads TGTGCCAGCAGTTTCTCGACAACCTCACCCCTCCACTTT. Translated: CASSFSTTSPLHF.

This clonotype was seen many times. The chain carries TRBV25-1 and TRBJ2-5; 10 bases agree with TRBD2. Losses at the gene ends were 6 bases for V and 4 bases for J; bases not matched to a gene: 8. The CDR3 length is 15 residues. Germline CDR1 reads MGHDK; CDR2 reads SYGVNS. The CDR3 protein is CASRRASGRGETQYF. DNA of the CDR3: TGTGCCAGCAGGAGGGCTAGCGGGAGAGGAGAGACCCAGTACTTC.

The rearrangement links TRBV7-2 to TRBJ2-7; 8 nucleotides agree with TRBD2. This CDR3 is built from 14 residues. CDR1 is SGHTA and CDR2 is FQGNSA in the germline V gene. V was pared by 2 bases and J by 7 bases, with 7 bases of the junction left unmatched. The CDR3 DNA follows: TGTGCCAGCAGCTTAACGGGGGGGCCGCAAGAGCAGTACTTC. This gives the protein CASSLTGGPQEQYF.

This clonotype was counted at least ten times. J is TRBJ2-5 and V is TRBV4-3; no firm D call. This CDR3 has 15 amino acids. Germline CDR1 LGHNA, CDR2 YSLEER. Trimming took 1 base from V and 9 from J, leaving 18 bases between them. CDR3 region: CASSQARDPVASQYF. CDR3 bases: TGCGCCAGCAGCCAAGCCCGAGACCCGGTTGCGTCCCAGTACTTC.

At least ten counts were recorded for this clonotype. The rearrangement links TRBV28 to TRBJ2-1, with D possibly matching TRBD2 (7 bases). Germline lookup yields CDR1 MDHEN and CDR2 SYDVKM. V lost 5 bases and J 12 bases, leaving 14 bases between the germline ends. The CDR3 spans 12 residues. The DNA for the CDR3 is TGTGCCAGCAGTCAGCAGGGGAGGGGGCAGTTCTTC. It encodes CASSQQGRGQFF.

Many counts were recorded for this clonotype. At one end the junction does not follow the germline gene, possibly because of a read error. The V and J genes are TRBV7-2 and TRBJ1-6; possible D gene TRBD1, 5 bases. Germline CDR1 and CDR2: SGHTA and FQGNSA. The CDR3 totals 16 residues. This CDR3 reads CASSLDGGTYNSPLHF. CDR3 bases: TGTGCCAGCAGCTTAGACGGGGGAACCTACAATTCACCCCTCCACTTT.

The table lists this clonotype with many counts. The rearrangement uses TRBV27 and TRBJ1-2; D perhaps matches TRBD1 (5 bases). The CDR3 is made up of 14 amino acids. V was cut by 5 bases and J by 4 bases, with 14 bases left in between. Germline values: CDR1 MNHEY, CDR2 SMNVEV (reference sequence). CDR3 amino acids: CASSQSGTRYGYTF. The CDR3 bases are TGTGCCAGCAGTCAGTCCGGGACTCGCTATGGCTACACCTTC.

This clonotype came up many times. The chain couples TRBV11-2 to TRBJ2-1; TRBD2 agrees at 10 bases. CDR3 length: 15 residues. CDR1 SGHAT and CDR2 FQNNGV come from the germline V gene. The V gene end was trimmed by 4 bases and the J gene end by 2 bases; junction bases not matched to a gene: 2. Here the CDR3 reads CASSSGTSAYNEQFF. The CDR3 DNA is TGTGCCAGCAGCTCCGGGACTAGCGCCTACAATGAGCAGTTCTTC.

This clonotype came up a few times. The chain uses TRBV7-3 and TRBJ1-1; D is perhaps TRBD1 (6 bases). The CDR3 sequence is 17 residues long. Germline V gene sequence: CDR1 SGHTA, CDR2 FQGTGA. Trimming shortened V by 5 bases and J by 1 base, and 20 bases separated the two germline ends. The DNA for the CDR3 is TGTGCCAGCAGCACCCAGGGAGGGGGTGCTAAGAACACTGAAGCTTTCTTT. Encoded protein: CASSTQGGGAKNTEAFF. Using reference TRBV7-3 and TRBJ1-1 for the parts outside the CDR3, the full variable domain is GAGVSQTPSNKVTEKGKYVELRCDPISGHTALYWYRQSLGQGPEFLIYFQGTGAADDSGLPNDRFFAVRPEGSVSTLKIQRTERGDSAVYLCASSTQGGGAKNTEAFFGQGTRLTVV.

The chain has TRBV7-3 and TRBJ1-6; the match to TRBD1 covers 8 bases. J was trimmed by 6 bases and V by 5 bases; bases with no gene match: 6. This CDR3 region has 15 residues. The germline gives CDR1 SGHTA, CDR2 FQGTGA. The chain's CDR3 is CASSPQGGGNSPLHF. In DNA form, the CDR3 reads TGTGCCAGCAGCCCACAGGGGGGAGGTAATTCACCCCTCCACTTT.

The CDR3 spells CASSLGPPDSTKNIQYF. The DNA of the CDR3 is TGTGCCAGCAGCTTAGGCCCCCCGGACAGTACTAAAAACATTCAGTACTTC. The rearrangement joins TRBV11-3 to TRBJ2-4, with a tentative D call TRBD1 (6 bases). V lost 1 base to trimming and J lost 4 bases, with 17 bases between them. The germline V gene encodes CDR1 SGHNT and CDR2 YENEEA. The CDR3 is 17 residues long.

This clonotype has a count of ten or more. The V and J genes are TRBV19 and TRBJ2-1; 7 positions match TRBD2. This CDR3 spans 15 amino acids. Germline values: CDR1 LNHDA, CDR2 SQIVND (reference sequence). The V and J ends lost 3 bases and 3 bases, in that order; junction bases with no gene match: 5. In DNA form, the CDR3 reads TGTGCCAGTAGTATGATAGCGGGTCGCTACAATGAGCAGTTCTTC. Its translation: CASSMIAGRYNEQFF.

This clonotype has a handful of counts. The genes are TRBV19 and TRBJ1-4, with D unresolved. Trimming left V 3 bases short and J 7 bases short, with 12 bases between. The germline V gene has CDR1 LNHDA and CDR2 SQIVND (reference sequence). The CDR3 has 14 residues. The CDR3 loop is CASSIQSRLEKLFF. The CDR3 DNA sequence: TGTGCCAGTAGTATTCAGAGTCGACTTGAAAAACTGTTTTTT.

V usage is TRBV4-2 and J usage is TRBJ2-7; the D is unclear. The CDR3 runs to 13 residues. The ends were cut back, 0 bases at V and 2 bases at J, with 5 bases in the middle. The germline V gene has CDR1 LGHNA and CDR2 YNFKEQ. Here the CDR3 DNA reads TGTGCCAGCAGCCAAGATGGTGCCTACGAGCAGTACTTC. It yields the protein CASSQDGAYEQYF.

The rearrangement links TRBV9 to TRBJ1-5, with a tentative D call TRBD1 (5 bases). In germline, CDR1 is SGDLS, CDR2 YYNGEE. The CDR3 totals 13 residues. V was pared by 4 bases and J by 6 bases, with 11 bases between. CDR3 nucleotides: TGTGCCAGCAGCCCAGAGGGGACTCAGCCCCAGCATTTT. Translated: CASSPEGTQPQHF.

This clonotype is labeled as medium-sized. The V gene is TRBV27, the J gene TRBJ2-6; the match to TRBD1 covers 11 bases. Germline CDR1 MNHEY, CDR2 SMNVEV (reference sequence). After removal of 6 bases from V and 4 bases from J, the junction contained 8 bases not matched to a gene. This CDR3 is 17 amino acids long. Here the CDR3 DNA reads TGTGCCAGCAGCCCCGGACAGGGGGCGGACGGGGCCAACGTCCTGACTTTC. Amino acids: CASSPGQGADGANVLTF.

This clonotype came up many times. The chain combines TRBV7-2 with TRBJ2-7, with 9 nucleotides matching TRBD1. Looked up from germline, CDR1 is SGHTA and CDR2 is FQGNSA. The CDR3 length is 14 residues. Losses at the gene ends were 2 bases for V and 3 bases for J; bases not matched to a gene: 2. The CDR3 DNA is TGTGCCAGCAGCTTAACAGGGGGCAACTACGAGCAGTACTTC. As protein: CASSLTGGNYEQYF.

This clonotype is categorized as medium-sized (0.01 to 0.1%). The J gene is TRBJ1-6, the V gene TRBV5-1, with D perhaps TRBD1 (6 bases). Germline CDR1 is SGHRS and CDR2 is YFSETQ. There are 13 residues in the CDR3. With 3 bases removed from V and 10 bases from J, the gap between germline ends came to 11 bases. The DNA of the CDR3 is TGCGCCAGCAGCTCAGGGGTCCAGTCACCCCTCCACTTT. Its translation: CASSSGVQSPLHF.

This clonotype is termed medium-sized. V is TRBV12-3 or TRBV12-4 and J is TRBJ2-1, with 8 nucleotides matching TRBD2. J lost 11 bases, V lost 5 bases, and 17 bases had no gene match. This CDR3 comprises 16 residues. This CDR3 reads CASSPLGTRAVNQQFF. CDR3 coding DNA: TGTGCCAGCAGTCCTCTCGGGACTAGGGCAGTGAATCAGCAGTTCTTC.

This chain connects TRBV20-1 to TRBJ2-3; TRBD1 agrees at 8 bases. The CDR3 totals 17 residues. CDR1 is DFQATT, CDR2 SNEGSKA, per germline (reference sequence). V trimming: 0 bases; J trimming: 1 base; junction bases outside the gene matches: 9. This CDR3 reads CSAREIVSDRGTDTQYF. The CDR3 DNA is TGCAGTGCTAGAGAGATTGTGTCGGACAGGGGCACAGATACGCAGTATTTT.

To note about this clonotype: Possible read error: a much larger clone is one base away. The chain carries TRBV5-1 and TRBJ2-3; 9 nucleotides match TRBD1. Germline V gives CDR1 SGHRS, CDR2 YFSETQ. The trim removed 6 bases at V and 1 base at J, leaving 6 bases unmatched. The CDR3 has 15 amino acids. CDR3 nucleotide sequence: TGCGCCAGCAACAAACAGGGGGCCGGCACAGATACGCAGTATTTT. It specifies CASNKQGAGTDTQYF.

In this sample, this clonotype turned up many times. The chain links TRBV6-2 or TRBV6-3 to TRBJ1-1; D possibly corresponds to TRBD1 (6 bases). The V end lost 0 bases, the J end lost 1 base, and 6 bases lay between the germline ends. This CDR3 has 14 amino acids. CDR1 and CDR2 (germline): MNHEY, SVGEGT. The chain's CDR3 is CASSYSGGNTEAFF. CDR3 bases: TGTGCCAGCAGTTACTCAGGGGGGAACACTGAAGCTTTCTTT.

The chain employs TRBV20-1 and TRBJ2-3; 10 bases map to TRBD2. Germline CDR1 reads DFQATT; CDR2 reads SNEGSKA (reference sequence). This CDR3 region has 16 residues. Losses at the gene ends were 3 bases for V and 5 bases for J; bases not matched to a gene: 11. CDR3 coding DNA: TGCAGTGCTAGCAAGCCCCTAGCGGGAGTTGGAGATACGCAGTATTTT. Protein sequence: CSASKPLAGVGDTQYF.

This clonotype was recorded many times. V gene TRBV5-4 combines with J gene TRBJ1-1, with 8 bases lining up with TRBD1. This CDR3 is 16 amino acids long. J was trimmed by 0 bases and V by 4 bases; bases with no gene match: 8. CDR1 is SGHNT and CDR2 is YYREEE in the germline V gene (reference sequence). CDR3: CASSTGQGRMNTEAFF. The CDR3 DNA follows: TGTGCCAGCAGCACCGGACAGGGACGGATGAACACTGAAGCTTTCTTT.

By frequency in the sample, this clonotype is medium-sized. This chain uses TRBV7-2 with TRBJ2-4; TRBD1 might be the D (8 bases). Deletions cut 5 bases from V and 4 bases from J, with 21 bases between. Germline V gives CDR1 SGHTA, CDR2 FQGNSA. This CDR3 is 17 amino acids long. The CDR3 reads CASSPPGQGGGKNIQYF. The CDR3 nucleotides read TGTGCCAGCAGCCCCCCAGGACAGGGAGGGGGAAAAAACATTCAGTACTTC.

V and J are TRBV20-1 and TRBJ2-1, with TRBD2 as a possible D gene (6 bases). The V end lost 7 bases, the J end lost 0 bases, and 10 bases lay between the germline ends. The CDR3 consists of 13 residues. Germline V gene data show CDR1 as DFQATT and CDR2 as SNEGSKA (reference sequence). CDR3 coding DNA: TGCAGTGTACGGGAGAGCTCCTACAATGAGCAGTTCTTC. Its protein product is CSVRESSYNEQFF.